What follows are 21 T cell receptor beta chains derived from one specimen sequenced in a study of blood T cell repertoires in COVID-19. TCRdb's table, derived via immunoSEQ multiplex PCR, lists solely in-frame clones and lacks some. The table includes 350,000 to 400,000 clones, 80% to 90% detected once. The material sequenced was PBMCs or T cells enriched from blood (not recorded which). Source of these receptors: a man between 35 and 55 years old in a cohort exposed to, infected with or recovered from COVID-19 (not recorded which).

This chain connects TRBV28 to TRBJ1-6, with unresolved D. Trimming removed 6 bases from V and 7 bases from J, with 10 bases in between. The CDR3 has 13 amino acids. Germline CDR1 and CDR2: MDHEN and SYDVKM. Here the CDR3 reads CASSQIPNSPLHF. CDR3 in DNA: TGTGCCAGCAGCCAGATTCCGAATTCACCCCTCCACTTT.

V gene TRBV20-1 combines with J gene TRBJ2-1; TRBD2 aligns across 13 bases. In germline, CDR1 is DFQATT, CDR2 SNEGSKA (reference sequence). The CDR3 extends over 16 amino acids. The V gene end was trimmed by 3 bases and the J gene end by 9 bases; junction bases not matched to a gene: 11. CDR3 in amino acids: CSASRWTSGSSGEQFF. The CDR3 region has the DNA TGCAGTGCTAGTCGTTGGACTAGCGGGAGTTCTGGTGAGCAGTTCTTC.

J is TRBJ1-4 and V is TRBV15, with D possibly TRBD1 on 6 matching bases. CDR3 size: 17 residues. Germline V gene data show CDR1 as LNHNV and CDR2 as YYDKDF (reference sequence). Trimming took off 0 bases at V and 5 bases at J, with 16 bases between the two ends. The CDR3, as DNA: TGTGCCACCAGCAGAGATCTCACGACAGGAAGGAATGAAAAACTGTTTTTT. It is translated as CATSRDLTTGRNEKLFF. Based on the CDR3 plus reference TRBV15 and TRBJ1-4, the full variable domain is DAMVIQNPRYQVTQFGKPVTLSCSQTLNHNVMYWYQQKSSQAPKLLFHYYDKDFNNEADTPDNFQSRRPNTSFCFLDIRSPGLGDTAMYLCATSRDLTTGRNEKLFFGSGTQLSVL.

Written as DNA, the CDR3 is TGTGCCAGCCTAAGCCGGGGGCGGGGGTCCGAAGCTTTCTTT. Amino acid sequence: CASLSRGRGSEAFF. The rearrangement joins TRBV27 to TRBJ1-1; possible D gene TRBD1, 6 bases. The germline CDR1 and CDR2 sequences are MNHEY and SMNVEV (reference sequence). The CDR3 runs 14 residues. V lost 8 bases to trimming and J lost 8 bases, with 21 bases between them.

The J gene is TRBJ2-3, the V gene TRBV5-1; 10 bases fit TRBD2. V shed 2 bases, J shed 6 bases, and the junction held 6 bases outside the gene matches. CDR3 length: 15 amino acids. The V gene's germline CDR1 is SGHRS and CDR2 YFSETQ. The CDR3 loop is CASSFPSGSGDTQYF. The CDR3 DNA reads TGCGCCAGCAGCTTTCCTAGCGGGAGTGGTGATACGCAGTATTTT.

V and J are TRBV3-1 (or the pseudogene TRBV3-2) and TRBJ1-6; 10 bases map to TRBD1. The CDR3 loop spans 14 amino acids. V shed 8 bases, J shed 11 bases, and the junction held 9 bases outside the gene matches. CDR1 and CDR2 from the germline V gene are LGHDT and YNNKEL (reference sequence). The CDR3 DNA follows: TGTGCCAGCGAGTCGAGGGACAGGGGTACACCCCTCCACTTT. This encodes CASESRDRGTPLHF.

The chain combines TRBV3-1 (or the pseudogene TRBV3-2) with TRBJ1-5; 9 positions agree with TRBD1. This CDR3 has 13 residues. The V and J ends lost 9 bases and 4 bases, in that order; junction bases with no gene match: 4. Germline V lookup: CDR1 LGHDT, CDR2 YNNKEL (reference sequence). The CDR3 sequence: CASGGTGNQPQHF. CDR3 coding DNA: TGTGCCAGTGGGGGGACAGGGAATCAGCCCCAGCATTTT.

The chain uses TRBV5-4 and TRBJ2-6; the D gene is possibly TRBD1 (6 bases). With 5 bases removed from V and 0 bases from J, the gap between germline ends came to 15 bases. Per the germline V gene, CDR1 is SGHNT and CDR2 is YYREEE (reference sequence). This CDR3 has 17 amino acids. CDR3 DNA: TGTGCCAGCAGTCTACCGGGACAAAGCTCTGGGGCCAACGTCCTGACTTTC. Protein: CASSLPGQSSGANVLTF.

The V gene is TRBV28, the J gene TRBJ2-3; TRBD2 matches at 8 bases. V trimming: 5 bases; J trimming: 2 bases; junction bases outside the gene matches: 3. CDR3 size: 14 residues. Per germline, CDR1 MDHEN and CDR2 SYDVKM. The CDR3 sequence: CASSLSGVTDTQYF. In nucleotides, the CDR3 is TGTGCCAGCAGTCTTAGCGGGGTCACAGATACGCAGTATTTT.

V and J are TRBV29-1 and TRBJ2-7; weak D call: TRBD1 (6 bases). The CDR3 length is 14 residues. Trimming took 7 bases from V and 0 from J, leaving 16 bases between them. Germline V lookup: CDR1 SQVTM, CDR2 ANQGSEA. The CDR3 is CSATRDTDSYEQYF. In nucleotides, the CDR3 is TGCAGCGCGACCCGGGACACAGACTCCTACGAGCAGTACTTC.

This rearrangement joins TRBV29-1 to TRBJ1-1; D uncertain. CDR1 is SQVTM, CDR2 ANQGSEA, per germline. The CDR3 is 12 residues long. Trimming left V 4 bases short and J 5 bases short, with 11 bases between. CDR3 DNA: TGCAGCGTTGCCAGGCCATTGACTGAAGCTTTCTTT. Translation: CSVARPLTEAFF.

In this sample, this clone turned up a few times. V gene TRBV25-1 combines with J gene TRBJ2-7; 12 nucleotides line up with TRBD2. The V gene's germline CDR1 is MGHDK and CDR2 SYGVNS. This CDR3 contains 17 residues. V lost 4 bases to trimming and J lost 4 bases; unmatched junction nucleotides: 11. The CDR3 sequence: CASSGLEASGREYEQYF. DNA of the CDR3: TGTGCCAGCAGTGGATTGGAGGCTAGCGGGAGGGAATACGAGCAGTACTTC.

The chain recombines TRBV5-1 with TRBJ2-1, with 14 bases matching TRBD2. J was trimmed by 8 bases and V by 0 bases; bases with no gene match: 10. The germline CDR1 and CDR2 sequences are SGHRS and YFSETQ. The CDR3 sequence is 18 residues long. CDR3 sequence reads: CASSLGGTSGSIMDEQFF. For the CDR3, the DNA is TGCGCCAGCAGCTTGGGAGGGACTAGCGGGAGCATAATGGATGAGCAGTTCTTC.

This chain joins TRBV7-6 and TRBJ2-1; possibly TRBD1 for D (5 bases). The length of the CDR3 is 16 residues. Germline V lookup: CDR1 SGHVS, CDR2 FNYEAQ. V dropped 1 base and J dropped 6 bases, with 16 bases sitting between them. In DNA form, the CDR3 reads TGTGCCAGCAGCTTAGTATACAGGTCTCTTTCCAATGAGCAGTTCTTC. It specifies CASSLVYRSLSNEQFF.

The chain has TRBV11-2 and TRBJ2-7; D ambiguous. With 0 bases removed from V and 6 bases from J, the gap between germline ends came to 9 bases. Germline-derived CDR1 and CDR2 are SGHAT and FQNNGV. The CDR3 covers 13 residues. This CDR3 reads CASSLEVLREQYF. CDR3 coding DNA: TGTGCCAGCAGCTTAGAGGTTTTGCGCGAGCAGTACTTC.

The rearrangement links TRBV5-1 to TRBJ2-5; D gene uncertain. The germline gives CDR1 SGHRS, CDR2 YFSETQ. The CDR3 totals 15 residues. V was cut by 1 base and J by 0 bases, with 10 bases left in between. CDR3 coding DNA: TGCGCCAGCAGCTTGCAGGAAAGGTACCAAGAGACCCAGTACTTC. The encoded protein is CASSLQERYQETQYF.

V gene TRBV6-5 combines with J gene TRBJ1-2; no definite D call. The CDR3 has 15 amino acids. Deletions cut 6 bases from V and 0 bases from J, with 14 bases between. The germline V gene has CDR1 MNHEY and CDR2 SVGAGI. This chain's CDR3 is CASRGERASNYGYTF. Written as DNA, the CDR3 is TGTGCCAGCAGGGGAGAAAGGGCGTCTAACTATGGCTACACCTTC.

The chain has TRBV6-5 and TRBJ1-2; maybe TRBD1 (6 bases). Germline values: CDR1 MNHEY, CDR2 SVGAGI. The V gene lost 6 bases and the J gene lost 2 bases, with 10 bases spanning the gap. The CDR3 loop spans 13 amino acids. The CDR3 spells CASRETGNYGYTF. For the CDR3, the DNA is TGTGCCAGCAGGGAGACAGGAAACTATGGCTACACCTTC.

The rearrangement links TRBV27 to TRBJ2-7; D possibly corresponds to TRBD2 (5 bases). Trimming shortened V by 4 bases and J by 2 bases, and 12 bases separated the two germline ends. This CDR3 has 14 residues. Germline CDR1 is MNHEY and CDR2 is SMNVEV (reference sequence). The CDR3 region is CASSWRTGTYEQYF. The CDR3 DNA sequence: TGTGCCAGCAGTTGGCGGACCGGGACCTACGAGCAGTACTTC.

The chain couples TRBV10-3 to TRBJ1-2; 7 bases match TRBD1. J gave up 3 bases and V 4 bases, and 5 bases lay outside the gene matches. CDR3 length: 14 amino acids. Looked up from germline, CDR1 is ENHRY and CDR2 is SYGVKD. The CDR3 loop reads CAISGGQEDYGYTF. The CDR3 nucleotides read TGTGCCATCAGTGGAGGACAGGAAGACTATGGCTACACCTTC.

The rearrangement links TRBV5-4 to TRBJ2-5, with D perhaps TRBD2 (6 bases). Deletions cut 0 bases from V and 4 bases from J, with 13 bases between. Germline CDR1 and CDR2: SGHNT and YYREEE (reference sequence). CDR3 length: 15 residues. DNA of the CDR3: TGTGCCAGCAGCTTGGGGGAGGACTACCTAGAGACCCAGTACTTC. Residues: CASSLGEDYLETQYF.